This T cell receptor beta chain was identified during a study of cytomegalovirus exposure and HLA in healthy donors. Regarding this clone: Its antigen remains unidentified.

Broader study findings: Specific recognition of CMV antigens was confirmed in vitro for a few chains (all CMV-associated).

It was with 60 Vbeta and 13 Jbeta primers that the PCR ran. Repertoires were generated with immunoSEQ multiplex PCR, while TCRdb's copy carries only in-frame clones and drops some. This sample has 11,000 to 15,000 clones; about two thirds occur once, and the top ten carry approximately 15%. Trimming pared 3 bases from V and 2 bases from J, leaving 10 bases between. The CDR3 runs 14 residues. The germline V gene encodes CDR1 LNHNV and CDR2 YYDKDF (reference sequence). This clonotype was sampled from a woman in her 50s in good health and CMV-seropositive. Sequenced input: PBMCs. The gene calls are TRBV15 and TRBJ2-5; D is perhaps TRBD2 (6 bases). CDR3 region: CATSRGGRQETQYF. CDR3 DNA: TGTGCCACCAGCAGGGGGGGACGGCAAGAGACCCAGTACTTC.